Listed below are T cell receptor beta chains from one sample, sequenced in a study of cytomegalovirus exposure and HLA in healthy donors. The protocol was immunoSEQ multiplex PCR, while the TCRdb copy is restricted to in-frame clones and leaves out a portion. The sample lists more than 140,000 clones, less than 65% seen once, with around 2.9% in the top ten. The sequencing sample was made of PBMCs. Source of these receptors: a woman aged 25 to 39 in good health and CMV-seropositive. Both conserved end residues are trimmed from each CDR3. Each record gives: V gene, J gene, clone size, CDR3 protein. Some rows mark clone size as missing; the rest say once, few, many or name a class of expanded clone.

V: TRBV20-1
J: TRBJ1-1
size: .
CDR3: SAPGGF

V: TRBV4-1
J: TRBJ2-1
size: .
CDR3: ASSTSGGNNEQF

V: TRBV4-1
J: TRBJ1-1
size: .
CDR3: ASTEQGKTEAF

V: TRBV13
J: TRBJ1-2
size: .
CDR3: ASSLQTSGLYGYT

V: TRBV27
J: TRBJ1-5
size: few
CDR3: ASSLFMGGPQH

V: TRBV30
J: TRBJ1-6
size: .
CDR3: AWTAGADSPLH

V: TRBV4-1
J: TRBJ1-2
size: .
CDR3: ASSQDASQGSYGYT

V: TRBV4-2
J: TRBJ2-5
size: .
CDR3: ASSPLYGLAGETQY

V: TRBV7-9
J: TRBJ1-2
size: .
CDR3: ASSFEVSSYGYT

V: TRBV6-5
J: TRBJ1-2
size: .
CDR3: ATSPWDRGYYT

V: TRBV9
J: TRBJ2-1
size: .
CDR3: ASSVRHQHDNEQF

V: TRBV30
J: TRBJ2-1
size: .
CDR3: ACPVAGVGNEQF

V: TRBV7-3
J: TRBJ1-6
size: .
CDR3: ASSPNQNSPLH

V: TRBV6-5
J: TRBJ2-1
size: .
CDR3: ASSSTSGRARNEQF

V: TRBV13
J: TRBJ2-3
size: .
CDR3: ASSPGLAGADTQY

V: TRBV2
J: TRBJ1-2
size: .
CDR3: ASKGVSYGYT

V: TRBV2
J: TRBJ1-1
size: .
CDR3: ASRAGIQNTEAF

V: TRBV14
J: TRBJ1-2
size: .
CDR3: ASSQDPMRLANYGYT

V: TRBV7-2
J: TRBJ1-2
size: .
CDR3: ASSLYQGNGYT

V: TRBV30
J: TRBJ1-5
size: few
CDR3: AWSVQSDQPQH

V: TRBV15
J: TRBJ1-1
size: .
CDR3: ATSSYRGFNTEAF

V: TRBV9
J: TRBJ2-1
size: .
CDR3: ASSEGLAIGNEQF

V: TRBV2
J: TRBJ2-5
size: few
CDR3: ASSEDGFQQY

V: TRBV10-2
J: TRBJ2-3
size: .
CDR3: ASRGQNTDTQY

V: TRBV4-1
J: TRBJ1-3
size: .
CDR3: ASSQILSPGTVGNTIY

V: TRBV7-8
J: TRBJ1-4
size: few
CDR3: ASSLRGREQKLF

V: TRBV27
J: TRBJ2-7
size: few
CDR3: ASSPSDRVFEQY

V: TRBV7-9
J: TRBJ2-1
size: .
CDR3: ASSLGGTANNEQF

V: TRBV9
J: TRBJ2-7
size: .
CDR3: ASSTQAGGKRRDEQY

V: TRBV6-5
J: TRBJ2-7
size: .
CDR3: ASSYGGQGARYEQY

V: TRBV28
J: TRBJ1-1
size: .
CDR3: ASSLGMGKNTEAF

V: TRBV5-4
J: TRBJ2-5
size: .
CDR3: ASKTDRGGDAREQY

V: TRBV29-1
J: TRBJ1-1
size: few
CDR3: SVDWESGVNTEAF

V: TRBV21-1
J: TRBJ2-2
size: .
CDR3: ASIRENTGELF

V: TRBV9
J: TRBJ2-3
size: .
CDR3: ASSVAFGQGGTDTQY

V: TRBV4-1
J: TRBJ1-1
size: .
CDR3: ASSQRSQGAGTEAF

V: TRBV30
J: TRBJ2-5
size: .
CDR3: AWGYAGAREQY

V: TRBV27
J: TRBJ1-1
size: .
CDR3: ASSPGTGESYRGEAF

V: TRBV15
J: TRBJ2-1
size: .
CDR3: ATSRASGEVNEQF

V: TRBV18
J: TRBJ2-7
size: .
CDR3: ASSPQGQSYEQY

V: TRBV5-1
J: TRBJ2-7
size: once
CDR3: ASSSGQGYEQY

V: TRBV27
J: TRBJ1-4
size: .
CDR3: ASRDREDGNEKLF

V: TRBV6-1
J: TRBJ2-3
size: .
CDR3: ASGGATDTQY

V: TRBV7-2
J: TRBJ2-5
size: .
CDR3: ASSLGGREGETQY

V: TRBV18
J: TRBJ2-7
size: .
CDR3: ASSQGLESYEQY

V: TRBV29-1
J: TRBJ2-1
size: .
CDR3: SAGDSWQF

V: TRBV7-9
J: TRBJ2-2
size: .
CDR3: ASSLARGTGELF

V: TRBV2
J: TRBJ2-5
size: few
CDR3: ASSDGFQY

V: TRBV30
J: TRBJ1-2
size: .
CDR3: AMNKGGAYGYT

V: TRBV6-5
J: TRBJ2-1
size: .
CDR3: ASSYRQTSNEQF

V: TRBV19
J: TRBJ1-1
size: .
CDR3: ASSFGAAEAF

V: TRBV4-1
J: TRBJ2-3
size: .
CDR3: ASSQEGLGTGSTDTQY

V: TRBV30
J: TRBJ1-5
size: .
CDR3: ACQTGSNQPQH

V: TRBV9
J: TRBJ2-2
size: .
CDR3: ASSEHGTGELF

V: TRBV30
J: TRBJ2-3
size: .
CDR3: AWSDGFGTGGTDTQY

V: TRBV6-4
J: TRBJ1-1
size: .
CDR3: ASSETGENTEAF

V: TRBV2
J: TRBJ1-1
size: .
CDR3: ASVPGQMNTEAF